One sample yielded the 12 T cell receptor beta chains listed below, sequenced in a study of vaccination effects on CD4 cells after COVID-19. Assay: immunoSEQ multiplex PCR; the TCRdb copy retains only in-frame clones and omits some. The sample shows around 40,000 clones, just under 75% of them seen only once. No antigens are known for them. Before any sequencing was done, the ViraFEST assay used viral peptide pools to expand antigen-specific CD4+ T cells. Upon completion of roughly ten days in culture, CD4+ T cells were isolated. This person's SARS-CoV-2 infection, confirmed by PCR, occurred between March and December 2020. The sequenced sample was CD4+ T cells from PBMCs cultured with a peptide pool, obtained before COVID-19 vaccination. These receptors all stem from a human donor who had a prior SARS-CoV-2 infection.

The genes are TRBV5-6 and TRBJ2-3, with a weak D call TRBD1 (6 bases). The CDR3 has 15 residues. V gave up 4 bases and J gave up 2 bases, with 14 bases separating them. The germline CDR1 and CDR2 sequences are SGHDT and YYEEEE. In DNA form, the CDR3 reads TGTGCCAGCAGCCTCGGGACATTGCTCACAGATACGCAGTATTTT. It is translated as CASSLGTLLTDTQYF. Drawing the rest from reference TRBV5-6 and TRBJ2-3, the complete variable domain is DAGVTQSPTHLIKTRGQQVTLRCSPKSGHDTVSWYQQALGQGPQFIFQYYEEEERQRGNFPDRFSGHQFPNYSSELNVNALLLGDSALYLCASSLGTLLTDTQYFGPGTRLTVL.

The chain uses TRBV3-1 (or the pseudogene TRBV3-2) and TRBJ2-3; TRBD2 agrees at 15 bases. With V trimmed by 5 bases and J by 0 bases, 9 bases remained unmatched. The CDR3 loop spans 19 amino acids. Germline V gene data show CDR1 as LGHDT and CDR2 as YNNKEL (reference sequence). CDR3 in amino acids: CASSYPGLAGGTSTDTQYF. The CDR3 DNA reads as TGTGCCAGCAGCTACCCGGGACTAGCGGGAGGCACTAGCACAGATACGCAGTATTTT.

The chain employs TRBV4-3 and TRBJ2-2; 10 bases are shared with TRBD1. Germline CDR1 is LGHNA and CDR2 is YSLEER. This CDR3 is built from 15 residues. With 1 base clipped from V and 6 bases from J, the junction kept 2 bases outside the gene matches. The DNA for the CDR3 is TGCGCCAGCAGCCAAGGGGGACAGGGGTCCGGGGAGCTGTTTTTT. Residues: CASSQGGQGSGELFF.

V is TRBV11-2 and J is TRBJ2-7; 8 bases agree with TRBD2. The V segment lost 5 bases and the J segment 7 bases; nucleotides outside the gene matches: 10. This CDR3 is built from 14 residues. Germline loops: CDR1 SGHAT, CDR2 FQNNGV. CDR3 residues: CASSHAGGSREQYF. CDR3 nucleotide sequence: TGTGCCAGCAGCCACGCGGGGGGTTCGCGAGAGCAGTACTTC.

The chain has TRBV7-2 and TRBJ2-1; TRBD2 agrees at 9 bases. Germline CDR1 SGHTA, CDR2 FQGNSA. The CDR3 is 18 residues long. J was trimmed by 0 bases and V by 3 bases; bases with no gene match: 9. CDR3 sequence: CASSFPSLAGSSYNEQFF. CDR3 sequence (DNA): TGTGCCAGCAGCTTCCCGTCACTAGCGGGCAGCTCCTACAATGAGCAGTTCTTC.

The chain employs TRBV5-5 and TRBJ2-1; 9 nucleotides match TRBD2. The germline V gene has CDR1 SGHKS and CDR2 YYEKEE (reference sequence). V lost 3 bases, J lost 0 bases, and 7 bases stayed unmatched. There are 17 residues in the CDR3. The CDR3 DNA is TGTGCCAGCAGCTCTAGCGGGGATGACGTCTCCTACAATGAGCAGTTCTTC. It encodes CASSSSGDDVSYNEQFF.

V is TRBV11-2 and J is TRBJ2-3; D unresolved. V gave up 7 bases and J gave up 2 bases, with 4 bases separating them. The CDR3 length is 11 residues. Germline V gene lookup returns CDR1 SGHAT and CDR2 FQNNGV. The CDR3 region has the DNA TGTGCCAGCACCGTCACAGATACGCAGTATTTT. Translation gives CASTVTDTQYF.

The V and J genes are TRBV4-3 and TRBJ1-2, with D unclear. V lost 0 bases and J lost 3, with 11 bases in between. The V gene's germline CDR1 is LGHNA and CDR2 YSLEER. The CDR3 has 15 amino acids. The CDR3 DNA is TGCGCCAGCAGCCAAGAGACAAGGGTTTACTATGGCTACACCTTC. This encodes CASSQETRVYYGYTF.

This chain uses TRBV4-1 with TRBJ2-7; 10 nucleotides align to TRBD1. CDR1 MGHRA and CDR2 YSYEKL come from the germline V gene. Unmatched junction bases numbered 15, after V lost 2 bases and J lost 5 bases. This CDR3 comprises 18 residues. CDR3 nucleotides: TGCGCCAGCAGCCAATACTCCCGGGACAGGGGATTATTAGACGAGCAGTACTTC. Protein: CASSQYSRDRGLLDEQYF.

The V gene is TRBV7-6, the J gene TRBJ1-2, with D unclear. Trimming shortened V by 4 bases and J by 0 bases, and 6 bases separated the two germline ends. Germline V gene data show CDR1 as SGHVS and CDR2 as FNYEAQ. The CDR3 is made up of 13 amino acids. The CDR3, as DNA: TGTGCCAGCAGCTCCTATGCTAACTATGGCTACACCTTC. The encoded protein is CASSSYANYGYTF.

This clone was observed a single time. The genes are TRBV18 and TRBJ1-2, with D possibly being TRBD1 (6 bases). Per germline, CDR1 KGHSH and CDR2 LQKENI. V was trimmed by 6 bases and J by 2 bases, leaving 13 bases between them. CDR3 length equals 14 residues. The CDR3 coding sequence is TGTGCCAGCTCCCGGGGGGCAGGAAACTATGGCTACACCTTC. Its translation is CASSRGAGNYGYTF.

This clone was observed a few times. CDR3: CASSQDPQGVRTNSPLHF. CDR3 nucleotide sequence: TGCGCCAGCAGCCAAGATCCTCAAGGGGTGCGGACAAACTCACCCCTCCACTTT. The chain has TRBV4-1 and TRBJ1-6, with D perhaps matching TRBD1 (5 bases). Trimming stripped 0 bases from V and 10 bases from J, with 22 bases between. Germline V gene data show CDR1 as MGHRA and CDR2 as YSYEKL. CDR3 length: 18 amino acids.